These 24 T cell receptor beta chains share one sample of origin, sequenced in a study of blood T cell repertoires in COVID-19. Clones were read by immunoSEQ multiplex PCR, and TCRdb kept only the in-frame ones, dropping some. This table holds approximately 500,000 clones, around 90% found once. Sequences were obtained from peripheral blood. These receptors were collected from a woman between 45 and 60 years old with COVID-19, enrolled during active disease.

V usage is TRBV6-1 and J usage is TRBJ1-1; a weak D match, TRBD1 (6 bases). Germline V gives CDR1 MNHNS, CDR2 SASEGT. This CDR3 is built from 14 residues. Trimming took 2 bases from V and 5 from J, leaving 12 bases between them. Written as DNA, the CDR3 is TGTGCCAGCAGTGAACGGGCAGGGGAGACTGAAGCTTTCTTT. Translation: CASSERAGETEAFF.

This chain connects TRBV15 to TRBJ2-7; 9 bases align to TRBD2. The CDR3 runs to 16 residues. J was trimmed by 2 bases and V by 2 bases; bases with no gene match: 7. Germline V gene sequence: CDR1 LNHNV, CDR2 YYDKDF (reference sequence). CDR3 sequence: CATSRHFSGGPYEQYF. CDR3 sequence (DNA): TGTGCCACCAGCAGACATTTTAGCGGGGGTCCCTACGAGCAGTACTTC.

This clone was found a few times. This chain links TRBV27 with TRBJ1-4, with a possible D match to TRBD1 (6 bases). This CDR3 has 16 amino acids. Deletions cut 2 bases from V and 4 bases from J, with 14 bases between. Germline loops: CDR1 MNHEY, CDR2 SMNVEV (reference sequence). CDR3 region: CASSLRGVQGNEKLFF. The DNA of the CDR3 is TGTGCCAGCAGTTTACGTGGGGTACAGGGTAATGAAAAACTGTTTTTT.

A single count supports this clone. CDR3 nucleotides: TGTGACACGGGATTTCGGAGCTCTAACTATGGCTACACCTTC. This translates into CDTGFRSSNYGYTF. The genes are TRBV21-1 and TRBJ1-2. TRBV21-1 is a documented pseudogene. There are 14 residues in the CDR3.

CDR3 sequence reads: CASSLGGGSTGELFF. CDR3 in DNA: TGTGCCAGCAGCTTGGGGGGGGGCTCCACCGGGGAGCTGTTTTTT. The chain recombines TRBV5-4 with TRBJ2-2, with a tentative D call TRBD2 (7 bases). This CDR3 comprises 15 residues. Trimming removed 0 bases from V and 4 bases from J, with 10 bases in between. Looked up from germline, CDR1 is SGHNT and CDR2 is YYREEE (reference sequence).

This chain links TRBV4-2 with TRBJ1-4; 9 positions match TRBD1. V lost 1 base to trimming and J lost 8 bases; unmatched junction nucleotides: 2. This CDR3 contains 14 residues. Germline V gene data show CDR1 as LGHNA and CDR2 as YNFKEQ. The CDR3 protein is CASSQGQGGEKLFF. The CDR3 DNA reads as TGTGCCAGCAGCCAAGGACAGGGGGGCGAAAAACTGTTTTTT.

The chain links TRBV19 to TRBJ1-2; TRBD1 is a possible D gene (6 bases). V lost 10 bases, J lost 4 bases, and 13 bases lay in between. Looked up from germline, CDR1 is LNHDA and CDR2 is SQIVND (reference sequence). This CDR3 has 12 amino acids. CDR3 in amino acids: CATSGESYGYTF. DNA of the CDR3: TGTGCCACCTCAGGGGAGAGCTATGGCTACACCTTC.

The CDR3 is CATSDPTRGGELFF. The CDR3 bases are TGTGCCACCAGTGACCCGACCCGGGGCGGGGAGCTGTTTTTT. J is TRBJ2-2 and V is TRBV24-1; D is possibly TRBD2 (5 bases). From germline, CDR1 is KGHDR and CDR2 SFDVKD. The CDR3 sequence is 14 residues long. The V end was cut by 4 bases, the J end by 7 bases, with 12 bases between.

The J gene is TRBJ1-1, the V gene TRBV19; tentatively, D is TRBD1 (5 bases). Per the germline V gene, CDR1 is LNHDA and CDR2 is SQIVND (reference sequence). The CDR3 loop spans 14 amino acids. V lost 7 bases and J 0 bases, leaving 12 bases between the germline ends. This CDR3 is CASNPGGMNTEAFF. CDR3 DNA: TGTGCCAGTAATCCGGGGGGGATGAACACTGAAGCTTTCTTT.

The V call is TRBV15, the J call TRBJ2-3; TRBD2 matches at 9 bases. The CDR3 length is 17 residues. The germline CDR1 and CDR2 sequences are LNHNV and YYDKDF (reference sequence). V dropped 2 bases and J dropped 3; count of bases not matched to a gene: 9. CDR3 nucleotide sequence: TGTGCCACCAGCAGACCGATTGGTAGCGGGGGTACAGATACGCAGTATTTT. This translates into CATSRPIGSGGTDTQYF. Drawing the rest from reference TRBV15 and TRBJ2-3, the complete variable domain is DAMVIQNPRYQVTQFGKPVTLSCSQTLNHNVMYWYQQKSSQAPKLLFHYYDKDFNNEADTPDNFQSRRPNTSFCFLDIRSPGLGDTAMYLCATSRPIGSGGTDTQYFGPGTRLTVL.

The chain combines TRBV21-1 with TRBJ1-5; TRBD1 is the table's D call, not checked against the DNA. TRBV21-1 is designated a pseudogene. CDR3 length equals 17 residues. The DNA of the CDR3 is TGTGCCAGCAGCAGCCCACCACAGTACCAAGACAATCAGCCCCAGCATTTT. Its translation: CASSSPPQYQDNQPQHF.

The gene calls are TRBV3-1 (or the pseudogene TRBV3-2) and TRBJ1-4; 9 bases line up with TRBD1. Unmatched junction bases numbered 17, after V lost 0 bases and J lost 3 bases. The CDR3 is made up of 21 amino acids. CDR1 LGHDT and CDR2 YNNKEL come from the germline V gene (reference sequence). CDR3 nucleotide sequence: TGTGCCAGCAGCCAAGACCTCCCGGCCGGGGACAGGGCCGTAGCTAATGAAAAACTGTTTTTT. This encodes CASSQDLPAGDRAVANEKLFF.

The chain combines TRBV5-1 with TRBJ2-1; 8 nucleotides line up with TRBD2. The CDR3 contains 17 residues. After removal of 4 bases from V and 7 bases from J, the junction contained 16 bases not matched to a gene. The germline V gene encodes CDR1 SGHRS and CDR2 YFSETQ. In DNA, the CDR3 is TGCGCCAGCAGCCCCGAGGGGTTCGGGGGGGCCGGGAATGAGCAGTTCTTC. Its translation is CASSPEGFGGAGNEQFF. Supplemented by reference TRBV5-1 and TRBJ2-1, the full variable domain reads KAGVTQTPRYLIKTRGQQVTLSCSPISGHRSVSWYQQTPGQGLQFLFEYFSETQRNKGNFPGRFSGRQFSNSRSEMNVSTLELGDSALYLCASSPEGFGGAGNEQFFGPGTRLTVL.

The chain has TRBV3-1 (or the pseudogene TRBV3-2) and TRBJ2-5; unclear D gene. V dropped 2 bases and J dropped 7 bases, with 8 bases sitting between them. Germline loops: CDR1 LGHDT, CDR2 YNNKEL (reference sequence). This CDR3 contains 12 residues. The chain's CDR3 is CASSQRSGTQYF. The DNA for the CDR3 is TGTGCCAGCAGCCAACGATCGGGGACCCAGTACTTC.

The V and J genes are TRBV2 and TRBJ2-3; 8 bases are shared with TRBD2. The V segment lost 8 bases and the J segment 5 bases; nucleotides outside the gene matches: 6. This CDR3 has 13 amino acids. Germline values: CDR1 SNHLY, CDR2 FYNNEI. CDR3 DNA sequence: TGTGCCAGCCAGGGCCGGGGGGGAGATACGCAGTATTTT. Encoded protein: CASQGRGGDTQYF.

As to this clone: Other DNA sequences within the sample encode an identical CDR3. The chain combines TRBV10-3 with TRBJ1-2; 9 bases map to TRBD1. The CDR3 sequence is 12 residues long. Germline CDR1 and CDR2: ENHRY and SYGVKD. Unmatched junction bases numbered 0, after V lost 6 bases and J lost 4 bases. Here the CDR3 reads CAIRGQGYGYTF. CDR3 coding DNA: TGTGCCATCAGGGGACAGGGCTATGGCTACACCTTC.

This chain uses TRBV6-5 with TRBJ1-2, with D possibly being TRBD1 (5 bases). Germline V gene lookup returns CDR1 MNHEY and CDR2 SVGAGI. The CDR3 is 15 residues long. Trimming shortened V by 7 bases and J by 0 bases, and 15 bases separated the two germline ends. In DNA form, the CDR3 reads TGTGCCAGCACCCGCGGGGGAGGCCCTAACTATGGCTACACCTTC. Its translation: CASTRGGGPNYGYTF.

CDR3 loop: CAISESRTAGRDTIYF. In DNA, the CDR3 is TGTGCCATCAGTGAGTCGAGGACAGCTGGACGGGACACCATATATTTT. The chain has TRBV10-3 and TRBJ1-3, with D tentatively TRBD1 (6 bases). CDR3 length: 16 residues. Trimming took 0 bases from V and 8 from J, leaving 17 bases between them. Germline V lookup: CDR1 ENHRY, CDR2 SYGVKD.

The CDR3 reads CAWSVPGLAYEQYF. In nucleotides, the CDR3 is TGTGCCTGGAGTGTACCGGGACTCGCCTACGAGCAGTACTTC. This chain connects TRBV30 to TRBJ2-7; possibly TRBD2 for D (6 bases). V was pared by 0 bases and J by 2 bases, with 11 bases between. The CDR3 spans 14 residues. CDR1 GTSNPN and CDR2 SVGIG come from the germline V gene (reference sequence).

The CDR3: CASSRELSNEQFF. DNA for the CDR3: TGTGCCAGCAGCCGCGAGCTTTCGAATGAGCAGTTCTTC. V is TRBV7-2 and J is TRBJ2-1; D is unclear. The germline CDR1 and CDR2 sequences are SGHTA and FQGNSA. The CDR3 is 13 amino acids. Trimming took off 5 bases at V and 7 bases at J, with 12 bases between the two ends.

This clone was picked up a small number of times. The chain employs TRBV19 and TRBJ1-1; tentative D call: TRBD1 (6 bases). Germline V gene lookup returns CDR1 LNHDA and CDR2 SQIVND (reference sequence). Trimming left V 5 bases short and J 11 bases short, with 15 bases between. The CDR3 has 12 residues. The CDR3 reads CASSGMGAKAFF. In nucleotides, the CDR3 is TGTGCCAGTAGTGGTATGGGGGCGAAGGCTTTCTTT.

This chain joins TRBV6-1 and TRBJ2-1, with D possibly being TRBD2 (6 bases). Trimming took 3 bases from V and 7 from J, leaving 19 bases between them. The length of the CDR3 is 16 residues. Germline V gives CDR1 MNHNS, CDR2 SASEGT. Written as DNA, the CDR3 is TGTGCCAGCAGTGATATGACTAGTCTTTCTCTAAATGAGCAGTTCTTC. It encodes CASSDMTSLSLNEQFF.

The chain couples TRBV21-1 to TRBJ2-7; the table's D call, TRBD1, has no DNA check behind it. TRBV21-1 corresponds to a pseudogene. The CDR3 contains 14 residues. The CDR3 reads CASSPRTVDYEQYF. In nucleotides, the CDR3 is TGTGCCAGCAGCCCACGGACAGTAGACTACGAGCAGTACTTC.

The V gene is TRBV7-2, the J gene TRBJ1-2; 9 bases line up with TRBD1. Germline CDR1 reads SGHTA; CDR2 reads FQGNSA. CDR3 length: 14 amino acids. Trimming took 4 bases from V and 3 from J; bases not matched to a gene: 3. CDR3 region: CASSSDRGHYGYTF. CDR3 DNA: TGTGCCAGCAGCTCGGACAGGGGCCACTATGGCTACACCTTC.